The 22 T cell receptor beta chains given below trace back to one sample, sequenced in a study of T cell clones after liver transplantation. Repertoires were generated with immunoSEQ multiplex PCR, while TCRdb's copy carries only in-frame clones and drops some. The sample carries under 7,000 clones, around 80% recorded once. Sequences were derived from CD8+ T cells from blood, sampled about 46 months after liver transplant. Receptor source: a human patient who received a liver transplant. The graft donor may be the source of some T cells.

DNA of the CDR3: TGTGCCAGCAGTTCCTCAGTCTCGGGGGGGACTGAAGCTTTCTTT. It is translated as CASSSSVSGGTEAFF. This chain links TRBV27 with TRBJ1-1; D possibly corresponds to TRBD1 (5 bases). The germline V gene encodes CDR1 MNHEY and CDR2 SMNVEV (reference sequence). The V end lost 4 bases, the J end lost 5 bases, and 17 bases lay between the germline ends. The CDR3 runs to 15 residues.

This sequence joins TRBV30 and TRBJ2-1; tentatively, D is TRBD2 (6 bases). The CDR3 is 13 amino acids. The ends were cut back, 0 bases at V and 7 bases at J, with 10 bases in the middle. Germline lookup yields CDR1 GTSNPN and CDR2 SVGIG (reference sequence). The chain's CDR3 is CAWSVAGSNEQFF. The CDR3 coding sequence is TGTGCCTGGAGTGTCGCGGGGTCGAATGAGCAGTTCTTC.

The gene calls are TRBV2 and TRBJ2-7; TRBD1 matches 7 bases. The germline V gene encodes CDR1 SNHLY and CDR2 FYNNEI. J was trimmed by 3 bases and V by 7 bases; bases with no gene match: 3. This CDR3 is built from 12 residues. The CDR3 reads CASMTGIYEQYF. The CDR3 DNA reads as TGTGCCAGCATGACAGGGATCTACGAGCAGTACTTC. Full variable domain (outside the CDR3, taken from reference TRBV2 and TRBJ2-7): EPEVTQTPSHQVTQMGQEVILRCVPISNHLYFYWYRQILGQKVEFLVSFYNNEISEKSEIFDDQFSVERPDGSNFTLKIRSTKLEDSAMYFCASMTGIYEQYFGPGTRLTVT.

Remarks on this clone: In the same sample, other DNA sequences code for this CDR3. The chain carries TRBV9 and TRBJ2-7; D gene unclear. Trimming shortened V by 3 bases and J by 1 base, and 11 bases separated the two germline ends. Germline CDR1 reads SGDLS; CDR2 reads YYNGEE. The CDR3 runs 14 residues. Here the CDR3 DNA reads TGTGCCAGCAGCGGTAAGGGTAATTCCTACGAGCAGTACTTC. As protein: CASSGKGNSYEQYF.

The chain carries TRBV7-9 and TRBJ2-7; D possibly corresponds to TRBD1 (7 bases). Trimming pared 1 base from V and 2 bases from J, leaving 9 bases between. Germline values: CDR1 SEHNR, CDR2 FQNEAQ (reference sequence). The CDR3 totals 14 residues. The CDR3 spells CASSLGGTAYEQYF. The CDR3 region has the DNA TGTGCCAGCAGCTTAGGCGGGACAGCCTACGAGCAGTACTTC.

The rearrangement uses TRBV6-1 and TRBJ2-7; D ambiguous. This CDR3 comprises 12 residues. Germline assignment: CDR1 MNHNS and CDR2 SASEGT. V was clipped by 7 bases and J by 2 bases, with 9 bases between them. CDR3 nucleotides: TGTGCCAGCAATAGTGGTCCCTACGAGCAGTACTTC. Residues: CASNSGPYEQYF.

V and J are TRBV11-2 and TRBJ1-3; TRBD1 matches 8 bases. V lost 5 bases to trimming and J lost 1 base; unmatched junction nucleotides: 7. CDR3 size: 16 residues. Germline assignment: CDR1 SGHAT and CDR2 FQNNGV. DNA for the CDR3: TGTGCCAGCAGCCCGCGGGACAGGAGTTCTGGAAACACCATATATTTT. Protein product: CASSPRDRSSGNTIYF.

The chain carries TRBV6-1 and TRBJ2-3; the D gene is possibly TRBD2 (6 bases). V was cut by 2 bases and J by 7 bases, with 25 bases left in between. Germline loops: CDR1 MNHNS, CDR2 SASEGT. This CDR3 comprises 18 residues. For the CDR3, the DNA is TGTGCCAGCAGTGAATGGAATCGTTGGGACCAGCGGGTCAATACGCAGTATTTT. Protein: CASSEWNRWDQRVNTQYF.

This clone turned up a few times. V usage is TRBV7-9 and J usage is TRBJ1-5; the match to TRBD1 covers 8 bases. V trimming: 1 base; J trimming: 5 bases; junction bases outside the gene matches: 4. Germline V gene sequence: CDR1 SEHNR, CDR2 FQNEAQ (reference sequence). The CDR3 sequence is 15 residues long. The CDR3 DNA sequence: TGTGCCAGCAGCTTAGTAGGGACAGGTGATCAGCCCCAGCATTTT. It yields the protein CASSLVGTGDQPQHF.

J is TRBJ1-1 and V is TRBV4-3, with D perhaps matching TRBD1 (5 bases). Per the germline V gene, CDR1 is LGHNA and CDR2 is YSLEER. The CDR3 is 16 residues long. Trimming shortened V by 1 base and J by 3 bases, and 15 bases separated the two germline ends. CDR3 residues: CASSQVFGLGDTEAFF. In DNA, the CDR3 is TGCGCCAGCAGCCAAGTTTTCGGCCTGGGGGACACTGAAGCTTTCTTT.

The chain employs TRBV5-6 and TRBJ2-1; 10 nucleotides align to TRBD2. V lost 2 bases, J lost 2 bases, and 4 bases stayed unmatched. The CDR3 extends over 16 amino acids. CDR1 is SGHDT, CDR2 YYEEEE, per germline. The CDR3 protein is CASSFGLAGAYNEQFF. DNA for the CDR3: TGTGCCAGCAGCTTTGGGCTAGCGGGGGCCTACAATGAGCAGTTCTTC.

The rearrangement links TRBV27 to TRBJ2-7; 7 bases match TRBD1. Germline values: CDR1 MNHEY, CDR2 SMNVEV (reference sequence). V shed 6 bases and J 8 bases; nucleotides not matched to a gene: 7. This CDR3 comprises 12 residues. DNA for the CDR3: TGTGCCAGCAGCCCGACAGGGCAAAAGCAGTACTTC. Amino acids: CASSPTGQKQYF.

The chain combines TRBV18 with TRBJ2-7; D remains ambiguous. V lost 0 bases, J lost 2 bases, and 8 bases lay in between. Looked up from germline, CDR1 is KGHSH and CDR2 is LQKENI. This CDR3 is built from 14 residues. The CDR3 DNA reads TGTGCCAGCTCACCACCGATGACTCCCTACGAGCAGTACTTC. The encoded protein is CASSPPMTPYEQYF.

There are a few counts of this clone. This rearrangement joins TRBV4-1 to TRBJ2-7; unclear D gene. Germline V gene sequence: CDR1 MGHRA, CDR2 YSYEKL. This CDR3 spans 15 amino acids. V lost 0 bases, J lost 3 bases, and 12 bases lay in between. CDR3 DNA sequence: TGCGCCAGCAGCCAAGAGCCGAGGTCCAACTACGAGCAGTACTTC. It translates to CASSQEPRSNYEQYF.

This sequence joins TRBV30 and TRBJ1-6; TRBD1 matches at 10 bases. From germline, CDR1 is GTSNPN and CDR2 SVGIG (reference sequence). The CDR3 has 16 residues. Germline trimming cut 1 base from V and 4 bases from J; bases unmatched to any gene: 4. The CDR3 loop reads CAWSGDRGRYNSPLHF. DNA of the CDR3: TGTGCCTGGAGTGGGGACAGGGGACGTTATAATTCACCCCTCCACTTT.

The chain carries TRBV7-9 and TRBJ1-1; possibly TRBD1 for D (5 bases). Looked up from germline, CDR1 is SEHNR and CDR2 is FQNEAQ (reference sequence). This CDR3 comprises 14 residues. V lost 3 bases, J lost 3 bases, and 11 bases lay in between. This CDR3 reads CASSFGGEYTEAFF. The DNA of the CDR3 is TGTGCCAGCAGCTTCGGGGGGGAATACACTGAAGCTTTCTTT. Supplemented by reference TRBV7-9 and TRBJ1-1, the full variable domain reads DTGVSQNPRHKITKRGQNVTFRCDPISEHNRLYWYRQTLGQGPEFLTYFQNEAQLEKSRLLSDRFSAERPKGSFSTLEIQRTEQGDSAMYLCASSFGGEYTEAFFGQGTRLTVV.

The chain links TRBV6-1 to TRBJ2-7, with 7 bases lining up with TRBD1. Germline CDR1 reads MNHNS; CDR2 reads SASEGT. CDR3 length: 12 residues. The V and J ends lost 11 bases and 2 bases, in that order; junction bases with no gene match: 6. The CDR3: CAGQTGPYEQYF. As DNA, the CDR3 is TGTGCCGGACAGACAGGGCCCTACGAGCAGTACTTC.

V and J are TRBV27 and TRBJ1-5; perhaps TRBD1 as D (5 bases). The CDR3 has 14 residues. V was pared by 6 bases and J by 1 base, with 10 bases between. Germline CDR1 is MNHEY and CDR2 is SMNVEV (reference sequence). The CDR3, as DNA: TGTGCCAGCAGCCCTTGGGGGAGCAATCAGCCCCAGCATTTT. As protein: CASSPWGSNQPQHF.

The chain links TRBV28 to TRBJ1-5; perhaps TRBD1 as D (5 bases). CDR1 MDHEN and CDR2 SYDVKM come from the germline V gene. Trimming pared 6 bases from V and 4 bases from J, leaving 10 bases between. This CDR3 contains 13 residues. This CDR3 reads CASSRVGNQPQHF. Written as DNA, the CDR3 is TGTGCCAGCAGCAGGGTGGGGAATCAGCCCCAGCATTTT.

The CDR3 DNA follows: TGTGCCAGCAGTCCACAGGGGGCAACCTACGAGCAGTACTTC. Its protein product is CASSPQGATYEQYF. This chain uses TRBV28 with TRBJ2-7, with TRBD1 matching 9 bases. In germline, CDR1 is MDHEN, CDR2 SYDVKM. With 5 bases clipped from V and 2 bases from J, the junction kept 4 bases outside the gene matches. The CDR3 loop spans 14 amino acids.

The chain joins TRBV5-1 to TRBJ1-5, with D hard to call. Germline V lookup: CDR1 SGHRS, CDR2 YFSETQ. This CDR3 is built from 13 residues. V lost 4 bases to trimming and J lost 9 bases, with 14 bases between them. Here the CDR3 DNA reads TGCGCCAGCAGCAGCCCGTCCAGGTGGCCCCAGCATTTT. Amino acid sequence: CASSSPSRWPQHF.

The genes are TRBV9 and TRBJ2-7; 8 bases agree with TRBD1. The CDR3 extends over 15 amino acids. The germline gives CDR1 SGDLS, CDR2 YYNGEE. V was clipped by 0 bases and J by 0 bases; unmatched bases: 2. The CDR3 nucleotides are TGTGCCAGCAGCGTAGGGACAGGGAGCTCCTACGAGCAGTACTTC. This translates into CASSVGTGSSYEQYF.